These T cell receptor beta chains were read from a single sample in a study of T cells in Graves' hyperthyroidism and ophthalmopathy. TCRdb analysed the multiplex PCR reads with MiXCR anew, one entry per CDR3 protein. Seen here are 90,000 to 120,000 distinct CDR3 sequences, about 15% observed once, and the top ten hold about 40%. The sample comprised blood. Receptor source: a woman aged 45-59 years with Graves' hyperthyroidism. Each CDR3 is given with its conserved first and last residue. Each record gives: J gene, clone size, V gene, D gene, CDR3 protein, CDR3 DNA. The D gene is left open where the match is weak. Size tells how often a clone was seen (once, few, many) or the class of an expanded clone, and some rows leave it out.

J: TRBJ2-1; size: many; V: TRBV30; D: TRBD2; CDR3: CAWTEGWLAGSNEQFF; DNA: TGTGCCTGGACCGAGGGGTGGCTAGCGGGAAGCAATGAGCAGTTCTTC
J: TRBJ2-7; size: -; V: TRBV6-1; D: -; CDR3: CASSLERYEQYF; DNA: TGTGCCAGCAGCCTCGAGAGATACGAGCAGTACTTC
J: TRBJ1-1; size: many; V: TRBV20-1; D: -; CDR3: CSARYSSSVNTEAFF; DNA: TGCAGTGCTAGATACTCGTCTTCGGTGAACACTGAAGCTTTCTTT
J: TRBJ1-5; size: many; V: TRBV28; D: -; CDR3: CASSLQPGQPQHF; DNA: TGTGCCAGCAGTTTACAGCCGGGTCAGCCCCAGCATTTT
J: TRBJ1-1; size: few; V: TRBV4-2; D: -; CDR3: CASSQEWGRATEAFF; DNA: TGTGCCAGCAGCCAAGAGTGGGGGCGCGCCACTGAAGCTTTCTTT
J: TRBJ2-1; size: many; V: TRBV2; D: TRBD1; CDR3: CASSGRTGPNNEQFF; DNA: TGTGCCAGCAGTGGCAGGACAGGGCCTAACAATGAGCAGTTCTTC
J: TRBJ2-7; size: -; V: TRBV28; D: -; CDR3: CASSLGGRGAYEQYF; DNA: TGTGCCAGCAGCCTAGGGGGCAGGGGGGCCTACGAGCAGTACTTC
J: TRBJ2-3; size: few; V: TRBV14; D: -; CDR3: CASSRSRSSTDTQYF; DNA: TGTGCCAGCAGCCGCAGCCGATCTAGCACAGATACGCAGTATTTT
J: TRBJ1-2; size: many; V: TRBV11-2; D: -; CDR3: CASSLEVMHYGYTF; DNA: TGTGCCAGCAGCTTAGAGGTCATGCACTATGGCTACACCTTC
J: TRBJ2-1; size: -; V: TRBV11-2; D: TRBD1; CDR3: CASSRQGIEQFF; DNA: TGTGCCAGCAGCAGACAGGGTATTGAGCAGTTCTTC
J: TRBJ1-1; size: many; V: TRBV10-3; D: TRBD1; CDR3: CAISRTGGIGTEAFF; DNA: TGTGCCATCAGCAGGACAGGCGGGATAGGGACTGAAGCTTTCTTT
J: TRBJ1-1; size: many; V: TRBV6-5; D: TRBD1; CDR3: CASSYGQGDTEAFF; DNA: TGTGCCAGCAGTTACGGACAGGGGGACACTGAAGCTTTCTTT
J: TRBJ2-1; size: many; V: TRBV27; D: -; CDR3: CASSLSAGSYNEQFF; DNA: TGTGCCAGCAGTTTATCAGCGGGCTCCTACAATGAGCAGTTCTTC
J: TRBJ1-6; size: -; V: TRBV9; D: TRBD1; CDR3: CASSSRQGANSPLHF; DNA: TGTGCCAGCAGCTCCCGACAGGGGGCTAATTCACCCCTCCACTTT
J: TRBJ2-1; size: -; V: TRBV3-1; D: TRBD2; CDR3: CASSQGGLAGGGYNEQFF; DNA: TGTGCCAGCAGCCAAGGGGGGCTAGCGGGAGGAGGCTACAATGAGCAGTTCTTC
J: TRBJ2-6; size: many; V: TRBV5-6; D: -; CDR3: CASSEVSGANVLTF; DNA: TGTGCCAGCAGCGAAGTGAGTGGGGCCAACGTCCTGACTTTC
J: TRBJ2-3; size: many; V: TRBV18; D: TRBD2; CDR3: CASSPRPLADSTDTQYF; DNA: TGTGCCAGCTCACCCCGCCCACTAGCGGACAGCACAGATACGCAGTATTTT
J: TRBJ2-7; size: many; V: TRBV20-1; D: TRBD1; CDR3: CSARAPGTGDNEQYF; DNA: TGCAGTGCTAGAGCCCCCGGGACAGGGGACAACGAGCAGTACTTC
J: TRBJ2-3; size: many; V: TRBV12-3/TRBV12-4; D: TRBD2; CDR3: CASSLVAGGPTDTQYF; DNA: TGTGCCAGCAGTTTAGTAGCGGGAGGGCCGACAGATACGCAGTATTTT
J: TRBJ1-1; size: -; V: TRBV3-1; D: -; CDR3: CASSPQGRVVEAFF; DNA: TGTGCCAGCAGCCCACAGGGAAGGGTGGTTGAAGCTTTCTTT
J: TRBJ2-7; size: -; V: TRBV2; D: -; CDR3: CASSRSDYEQYF; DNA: TGTGCCAGCAGTAGATCAGATTACGAGCAGTACTTC
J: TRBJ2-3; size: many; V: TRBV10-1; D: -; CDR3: CASRIAYEPDTQYF; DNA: TGCGCCAGCAGGATCGCCTATGAACCAGATACGCAGTATTTT
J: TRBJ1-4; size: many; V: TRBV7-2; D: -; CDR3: CASSLFAPGASGEKLFF; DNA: TGTGCCAGCAGCTTATTTGCCCCGGGGGCCTCGGGTGAAAAACTGTTTTTT
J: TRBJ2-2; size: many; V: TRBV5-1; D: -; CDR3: CASSLRDQWNTGELFF; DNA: TGCGCCAGCAGCTTGAGGGACCAATGGAACACCGGGGAGCTGTTTTTT
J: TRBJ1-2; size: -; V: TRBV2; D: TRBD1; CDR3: CASRRGQGGYGYTF; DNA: TGTGCCAGCAGACGCGGACAGGGAGGCTATGGCTACACCTTC
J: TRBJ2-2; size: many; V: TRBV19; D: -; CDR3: CASSWGAANTGELFF; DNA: TGTGCCAGTAGCTGGGGGGCGGCGAACACCGGGGAGCTGTTTTTT
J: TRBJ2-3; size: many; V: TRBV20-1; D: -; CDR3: CSASWGRDTQYF; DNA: TGCAGTGCTTCATGGGGCAGAGATACGCAGTATTTT
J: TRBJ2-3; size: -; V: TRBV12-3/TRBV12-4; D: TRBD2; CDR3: CASREGGPRDTQYF; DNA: TGTGCCAGCAGAGAGGGAGGGCCAAGAGATACGCAGTATTTT
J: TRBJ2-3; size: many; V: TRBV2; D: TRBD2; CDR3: CASDTSGRVDTQYF; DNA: TGTGCCAGCGATACTAGCGGGAGGGTAGATACGCAGTATTTT
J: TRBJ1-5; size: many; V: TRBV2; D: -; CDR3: CANSGPPGGQPQHF; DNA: TGTGCCAACAGTGGCCCCCCGGGAGGCCAGCCCCAGCATTTT
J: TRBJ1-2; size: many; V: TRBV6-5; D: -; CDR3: CASSYTNREGYTF; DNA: TGTGCCAGCAGTTACACGAACAGGGAGGGCTACACCTTC
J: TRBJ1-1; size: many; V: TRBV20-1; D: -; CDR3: CSAPPGNFRTEAFF; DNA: TGCAGTGCACCCCCGGGCAACTTTCGGACCGAAGCTTTCTTT
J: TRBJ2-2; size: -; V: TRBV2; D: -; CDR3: CASSEGWTGELFF; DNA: TGTGCCAGCAGTGAGGGATGGACCGGGGAGCTGTTTTTT
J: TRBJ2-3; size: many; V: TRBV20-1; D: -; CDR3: CSASDYQGIGTQYF; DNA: TGCAGTGCTAGCGACTATCAGGGAATAGGTACGCAGTATTTT
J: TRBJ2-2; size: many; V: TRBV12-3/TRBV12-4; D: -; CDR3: CASSATMTSTGELFF; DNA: TGTGCCAGCAGTGCAACGATGACTAGCACCGGGGAGCTGTTTTTT
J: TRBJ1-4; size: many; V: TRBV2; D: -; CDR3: CASSDGRVTNEKLFF; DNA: TGTGCCAGCAGTGATGGGCGGGTAACTAATGAAAAACTGTTTTTT
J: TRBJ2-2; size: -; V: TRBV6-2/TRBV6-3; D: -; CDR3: CASSYSMGHTNTGELFF; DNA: TGTGCCAGCAGTTACTCGATGGGACACACGAACACCGGGGAGCTGTTTTTT
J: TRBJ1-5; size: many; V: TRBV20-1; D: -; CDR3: CSAHHGNRGVNQPQHF; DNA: TGCAGTGCGCACCATGGGAACCGGGGCGTCAATCAGCCCCAGCATTTT
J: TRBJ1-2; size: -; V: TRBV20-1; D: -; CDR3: CSARDPGVYGYTF; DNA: TGCAGTGCTAGAGATCCAGGAGTCTATGGCTACACCTTC
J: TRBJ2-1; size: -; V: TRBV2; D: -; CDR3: CASTELGEGHNEQFF; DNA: TGTGCCAGCACCGAACTAGGAGAAGGGCACAATGAGCAGTTCTTC
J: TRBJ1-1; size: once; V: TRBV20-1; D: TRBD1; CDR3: CSVPTGGLNTEAFF; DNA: TGCAGTGTCCCGACAGGGGGCCTGAACACTGAAGCTTTCTTT
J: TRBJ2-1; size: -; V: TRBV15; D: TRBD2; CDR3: CATSRVQGGENEQFF; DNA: TGTGCCACCAGCAGAGTTCAGGGAGGGGAAAATGAGCAGTTCTTC
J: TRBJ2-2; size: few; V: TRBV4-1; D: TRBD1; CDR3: CASSQDLQGANTGELFF; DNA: TGCGCCAGCAGCCAAGATCTTCAGGGGGCGAACACCGGGGAGCTGTTTTTT
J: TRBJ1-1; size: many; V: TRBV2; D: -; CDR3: CASHRKNTEAFF; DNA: TGTGCCAGCCACAGGAAGAACACTGAAGCTTTCTTT
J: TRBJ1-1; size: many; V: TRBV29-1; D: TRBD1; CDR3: CSVRTGGFTEAFF; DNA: TGCAGCGTCCGGACAGGGGGGTTCACTGAAGCTTTCTTT
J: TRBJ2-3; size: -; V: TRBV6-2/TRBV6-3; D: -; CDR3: CASSPQGRDTDTQYF; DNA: TGTGCCAGCAGTCCCCAGGGGAGGGACACAGATACGCAGTATTTT
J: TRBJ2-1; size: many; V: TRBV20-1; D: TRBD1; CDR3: CSAYVTGGQFF; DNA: TGCAGTGCCTATGTGACAGGGGGGCAGTTCTTC
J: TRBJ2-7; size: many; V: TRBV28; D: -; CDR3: CASLDSTGYEQYF; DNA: TGTGCCAGCCTGGATTCAACCGGTTACGAGCAGTACTTC
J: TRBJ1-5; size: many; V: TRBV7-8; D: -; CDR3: CASSLGSGHNQPQHF; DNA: TGTGCCAGCAGCTTAGGTTCAGGGCATAATCAGCCCCAGCATTTT
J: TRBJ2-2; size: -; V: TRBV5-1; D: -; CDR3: CASSLTGISTGELFF; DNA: TGCGCCAGCAGCCTGACCGGGATCAGCACCGGGGAGCTGTTTTTT
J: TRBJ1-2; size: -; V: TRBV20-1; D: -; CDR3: CSARDLPEGYGYTF; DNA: TGCAGTGCTAGAGATCTACCGGAGGGCTATGGCTACACCTTC